The entry that follows covers one TCR beta chain sequence. Its antigen is as yet unknown. This entry belongs to a study of T cell responses to AZD1222 COVID-19 vaccine. Findings and caveats of the study: White British donors predominated, females outnumbered males, and clonal diversity was possibly underestimated.

Generated by immunoSEQ multiplex PCR, the TCRdb table keeps only in-frame clones and is missing some. This sample yields 150,000 to 200,000 clones, of which 80% to 95% are seen a single time; more than 9% belongs to the top ten. The sequence derives from an adult in good health. Sequencing used peripheral blood, obtained on day 0 of AZD1222 vaccination.

Here the CDR3 reads CASSGTVNNEKLFF. The CDR3 DNA reads as TGTGCCAGCTCCGGGACAGTCAATAATGAAAAACTGTTTTTT. The V gene is TRBV18, the J gene TRBJ1-4; 7 bases are a match to TRBD1. CDR1 KGHSH and CDR2 LQKENI come from the germline V gene. This CDR3 contains 14 residues. The V and J ends lost 6 bases and 4 bases, in that order; junction bases with no gene match: 5.